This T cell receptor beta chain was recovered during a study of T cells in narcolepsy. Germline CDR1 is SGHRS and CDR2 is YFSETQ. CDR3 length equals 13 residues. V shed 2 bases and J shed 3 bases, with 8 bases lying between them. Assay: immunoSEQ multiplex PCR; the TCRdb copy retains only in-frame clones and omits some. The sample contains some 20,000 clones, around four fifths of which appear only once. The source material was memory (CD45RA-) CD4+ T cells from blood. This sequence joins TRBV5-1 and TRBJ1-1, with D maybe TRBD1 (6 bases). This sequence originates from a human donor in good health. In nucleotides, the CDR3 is TGCGCCAGCAGCTTTACAGGGTACACTGAAGCTTTCTTT. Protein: CASSFTGYTEAFF. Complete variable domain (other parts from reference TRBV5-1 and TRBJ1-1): KAGVTQTPRYLIKTRGQQVTLSCSPISGHRSVSWYQQTPGQGLQFLFEYFSETQRNKGNFPGRFSGRQFSNSRSEMNVSTLELGDSALYLCASSFTGYTEAFFGQGTRLTVV.